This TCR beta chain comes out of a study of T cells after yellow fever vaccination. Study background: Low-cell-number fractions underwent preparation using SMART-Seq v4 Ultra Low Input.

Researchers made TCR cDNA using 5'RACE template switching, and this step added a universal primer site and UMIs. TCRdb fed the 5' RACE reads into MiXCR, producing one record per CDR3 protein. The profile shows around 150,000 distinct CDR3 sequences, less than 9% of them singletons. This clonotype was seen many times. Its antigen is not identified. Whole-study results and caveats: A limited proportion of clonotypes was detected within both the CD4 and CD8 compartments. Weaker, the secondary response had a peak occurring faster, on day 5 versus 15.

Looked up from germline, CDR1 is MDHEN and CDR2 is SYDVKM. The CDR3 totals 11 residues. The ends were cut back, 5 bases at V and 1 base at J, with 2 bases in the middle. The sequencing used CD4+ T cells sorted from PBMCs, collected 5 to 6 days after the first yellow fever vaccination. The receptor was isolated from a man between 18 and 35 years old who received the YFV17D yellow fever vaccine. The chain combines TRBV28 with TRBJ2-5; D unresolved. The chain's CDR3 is CASSIQETQYF. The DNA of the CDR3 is TGTGCCAGCAGTATCCAAGAGACCCAGTACTTC.